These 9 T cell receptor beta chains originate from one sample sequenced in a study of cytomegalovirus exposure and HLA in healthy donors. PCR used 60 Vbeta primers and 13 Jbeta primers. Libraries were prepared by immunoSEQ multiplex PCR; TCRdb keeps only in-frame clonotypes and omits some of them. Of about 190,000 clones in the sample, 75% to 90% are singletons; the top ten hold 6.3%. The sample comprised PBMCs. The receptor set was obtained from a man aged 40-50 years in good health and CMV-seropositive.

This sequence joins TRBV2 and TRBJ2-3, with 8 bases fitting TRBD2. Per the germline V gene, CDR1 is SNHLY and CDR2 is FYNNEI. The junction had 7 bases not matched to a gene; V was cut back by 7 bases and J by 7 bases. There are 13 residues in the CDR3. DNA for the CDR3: TGTGCCAGCAAGGGTGATAGCGGGAATACGCAGTATTTT. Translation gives CASKGDSGNTQYF. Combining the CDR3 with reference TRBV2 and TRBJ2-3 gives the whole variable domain EPEVTQTPSHQVTQMGQEVILRCVPISNHLYFYWYRQILGQKVEFLVSFYNNEISEKSEIFDDQFSVERPDGSNFTLKIRSTKLEDSAMYFCASKGDSGNTQYFGPGTRLTVL.

The DNA for the CDR3 is TGCGCCAGCACCGACGGGGGGGGCACTGAAGCTTTCTTT. It yields the protein CASTDGGGTEAFF. V usage is TRBV10-2 and J usage is TRBJ1-1; the D gene is possibly TRBD1 (5 bases). The V end was cut by 7 bases, the J end by 4 bases, with 13 bases between. The CDR3 runs 13 residues. Per the germline V gene, CDR1 is WSHSY and CDR2 is SAAADI.

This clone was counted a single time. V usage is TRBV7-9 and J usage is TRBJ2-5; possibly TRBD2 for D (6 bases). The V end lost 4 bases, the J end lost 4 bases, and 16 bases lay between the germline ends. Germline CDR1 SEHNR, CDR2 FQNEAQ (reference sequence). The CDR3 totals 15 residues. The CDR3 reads CASSSGTGGAETQYF. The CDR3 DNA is TGTGCCAGCAGCTCGGGGACGGGCGGGGCAGAGACCCAGTACTTC.

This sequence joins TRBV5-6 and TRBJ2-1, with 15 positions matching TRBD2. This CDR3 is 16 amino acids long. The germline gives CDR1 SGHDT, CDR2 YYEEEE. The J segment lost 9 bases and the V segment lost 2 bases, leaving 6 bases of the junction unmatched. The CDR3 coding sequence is TGTGCCAGCAGCTTAAGGACTAGCGGGGGGGCCAGTGAGCAGTTCTTC. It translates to CASSLRTSGGASEQFF.

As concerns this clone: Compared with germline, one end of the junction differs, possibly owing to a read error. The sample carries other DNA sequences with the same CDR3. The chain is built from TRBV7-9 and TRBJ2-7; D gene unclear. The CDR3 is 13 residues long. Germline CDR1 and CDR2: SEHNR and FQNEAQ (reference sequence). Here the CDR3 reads CASSLLSGYEQYF. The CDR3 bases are TGCGCCAGCAGCTTATTATCGGGCTACGAGCAGTACTTC.

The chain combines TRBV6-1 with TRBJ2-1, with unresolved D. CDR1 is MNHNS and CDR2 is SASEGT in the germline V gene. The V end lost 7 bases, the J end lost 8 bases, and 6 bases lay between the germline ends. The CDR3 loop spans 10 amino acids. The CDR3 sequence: CASNEYEQFF. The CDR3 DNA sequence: TGTGCCAGCAACGAGTATGAGCAGTTCTTC.

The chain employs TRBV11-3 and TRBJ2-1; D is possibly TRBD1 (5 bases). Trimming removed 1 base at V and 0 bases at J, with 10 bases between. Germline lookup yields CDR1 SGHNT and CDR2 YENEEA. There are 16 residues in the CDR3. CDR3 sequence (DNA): TGTGCCAGCAGCTTAGGGACAAAAAGCTCCTACAATGAGCAGTTCTTC. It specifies CASSLGTKSSYNEQFF.

CDR3 nucleotides: TGTGCCAGCAGCTATCGACTAGCGGGGGCAGAGACCCAGTACTTC. Amino acid sequence: CASSYRLAGAETQYF. The V and J genes are TRBV13 and TRBJ2-5; 12 nucleotides align to TRBD2. Germline CDR1 reads PRHDT; CDR2 reads FYEKMQ (reference sequence). This CDR3 contains 15 residues. V was pared by 4 bases and J by 4 bases, with 4 bases of the junction left unmatched. Filled out from reference TRBV13 and TRBJ2-5, the complete variable domain reads AAGVIQSPRHLIKEKRETATLKCYPIPRHDTVYWYQQGPGQDPQFLISFYEKMQSDKGSIPDRFSAQQFSDYHSELNMSSLELGDSALYFCASSYRLAGAETQYFGPGTRLLVL.

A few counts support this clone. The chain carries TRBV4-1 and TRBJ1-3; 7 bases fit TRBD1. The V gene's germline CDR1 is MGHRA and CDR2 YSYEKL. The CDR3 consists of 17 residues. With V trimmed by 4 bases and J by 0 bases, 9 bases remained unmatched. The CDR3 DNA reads TGCGCCAGCAGCCGACAGGGCCTAGCTCTCTCTGGAAACACCATATATTTT. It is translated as CASSRQGLALSGNTIYF.